This TCR beta chain derives from a study of blood T cells in healthy people across ages. Aged roughly 6 to 100, donors were systemically healthy Caucasians from Russia. Donors each provided about 10 milliliters of peripheral blood. The CDR3 extends over 15 amino acids. Germline lookup yields CDR1 LGHDT and CDR2 YNNKEL (reference sequence). Trimming took 0 bases from V and 8 from J, leaving 16 bases between them. Through a sample-barcoded 5' primer and a J-beta primer mix, a second PCR was run for roughly 6 to 12 cycles. Each CDR3 protein gets one entry after TCRdb re-called the 5' RACE reads with MiXCR. This sample has some 700,000 distinct CDR3 sequences, with approximately 43% found just once.

The sample taken for sequencing was blood. This chain connects TRBV3-1 to TRBJ1-2; D remains unclear. This clonotype was obtained from a woman between 55 and 75 years old in good health. Written as DNA, the CDR3 is TGTGCCAGCAGCCAAGAGCCAGCAGCCGCAAACGGCTACACCTTC. This translates into CASSQEPAAANGYTF.